Sequencing of this TCR beta chain was carried out in a study of control samples from healthy donors and cancer patients. J was trimmed by 1 base and V by 5 bases; bases with no gene match: 3. Per the germline V gene, CDR1 is SGHVS and CDR2 is FQNEAQ. The length of the CDR3 is 14 residues. Generated by immunoSEQ multiplex PCR, the TCRdb table keeps only in-frame clones and is missing some. The data hold roughly 150,000 clones, with 85% to 90% observed a single time. Sequenced: blood. V usage is TRBV7-8 and J usage is TRBJ1-1, with 8 nucleotides matching TRBD1. The TCR originated in a man between 18 and 35 years old in good health. The CDR3: CASSLGTGNTEAFF. The CDR3, as DNA: TGTGCCAGCAGCCTCGGGACAGGGAACACTGAAGCTTTCTTT.